The clone carrying this T cell receptor beta chain came up once. This record comes from a study of blood T cell repertoires in COVID-19. Sequenced by immunoSEQ multiplex PCR; TCRdb stores in-frame clones only, minus some. Of under 200,000 clones in the sample, roughly 84% were seen once. Germline V lookup: CDR1 SGDLS, CDR2 YYNGEE. With 0 bases removed from V and 5 bases from J, the gap between germline ends came to 11 bases. The CDR3 is 15 residues long. Sequencing was done on a sample of PBMCs or T cells enriched from blood (not recorded which). J is TRBJ1-4 and V is TRBV9; D is unclear. This receptor was taken from a woman in her 30s who had been exposed to COVID-19. The CDR3: CASSVGTGPNEKLFF. CDR3 nucleotides: TGTGCCAGCAGCGTAGGGACTGGGCCAAATGAAAAACTGTTTTTT.